The source of this T cell receptor (beta chain) is a study of CD8+CD57+ T cells in acquired aplastic anemia. For this clonotype: Its antigen is still unknown.

Patients picked for sequencing had shown CD8+CD57+ cell expansion detected by flow cytometry. The template for TCR beta VDJ and CDR3 sequence profiling was genomic DNA. TCRdb independently ran MiXCR on the reads; one entry per CDR3 protein. The sample consists of roughly 160,000 distinct CDR3 sequences, about 70% of them appearing once. General observations from the study: Patients and controls shared 25 to 30 CD8+ CDR3 sequences.

The material sequenced was sorted CD4+, CD8+, or CD8+CD57+ T cells (not recorded which) from PBMCs. This TCR was sampled from a human donor with aplastic anemia.

CDR3 nucleotides: TGTGCCAGCAGTGTTCTAGGGACTAGCGGACTATACAATGAGCAGTTCTTC. This codes for CASSVLGTSGLYNEQFF. The chain is built from TRBV2 and TRBJ2-1, with 11 bases matching TRBD2. The CDR3 extends over 17 amino acids. Looked up from germline, CDR1 is SNHLY and CDR2 is FYNNEI. Trimming at V came to 4 bases and at J to 4 bases, leaving 9 bases not matched to a gene.